These 28 T cell receptor beta chains share one sample of origin, sequenced in a study of blood T cells in healthy people across ages. Alongside a J-beta primer mix, a sample-barcoded 5' primer served in a second PCR lasting about 7 to 11 cycles. TCRdb re-analysed the 5' RACE reads in MiXCR, keeping a single row per CDR3 protein. Among over 500,000 distinct CDR3 sequences listed, about 50% were seen once. Material for sequencing was blood. These receptors all stem from a woman older than 75 in good health.

This clonotype was counted between two and nine times. The rearrangement links TRBV18 to TRBJ2-4; possible D gene TRBD1, 5 bases. The CDR3 runs 15 residues. V shed 2 bases and J shed 4 bases, with 12 bases lying between them. CDR1 and CDR2 from the germline V gene are KGHSH and LQKENI. The CDR3 DNA reads as TGTGCCAGCTCACCATCCGACAGCCCAAAAAACATTCAGTACTTC. Amino acid sequence: CASSPSDSPKNIQYF.

The sample holds many counts of this clonotype. With a much larger clone just one base away, this may be a read error. The chain recombines TRBV5-1 with TRBJ2-5, with D unresolved. This CDR3 has 13 residues. Germline CDR1 is SGHRS and CDR2 is YFSETQ. V was clipped by 4 bases and J by 11 bases, with 18 bases between them. CDR3 amino acids: CASSITGYNEQYF. In DNA form, the CDR3 reads TGCGCCAGCAGCATTACCGGCTACAATGAGCAGTACTTC.

About this clonotype itself: This may be a read error, as it is one base from a much larger clone. This chain joins TRBV20-1 and TRBJ2-1; 7 nucleotides agree with TRBD2. Germline CDR1 is DFQATT and CDR2 is SNEGSKA (reference sequence). This CDR3 has 14 amino acids. CDR3 nucleotide sequence: TGCAGTGCTGTGAGGGCGGGAGCCTACGATGAGCAGTTCTTC. Translated, it gives CSAVRAGAYDEQFF.

The chain uses TRBV7-2 and TRBJ2-3, with D uncertain. The germline gives CDR1 SGHTA, CDR2 FQGNSA. With 3 bases removed from V and 8 bases from J, the gap between germline ends came to 12 bases. The CDR3 loop spans 13 amino acids. As DNA, the CDR3 is TGTGCCAGCAGCTTGGTATGGAAGGGTACGCAGTATTTT. Translation gives CASSLVWKGTQYF.

The J gene is TRBJ1-5, the V gene TRBV18; 9 nucleotides agree with TRBD1. Germline V gene lookup returns CDR1 KGHSH and CDR2 LQKENI. There are 16 residues in the CDR3. The V gene end was trimmed by 4 bases and the J gene end by 0 bases; junction bases not matched to a gene: 4. CDR3 nucleotide sequence: TGTGCCAGCTCACAACCGGGACAGGGTAGCAATCAGCCCCAGCATTTT. It specifies CASSQPGQGSNQPQHF.

There are a few counts of this clonotype. This chain joins TRBV20-1 and TRBJ2-5; D perhaps matches TRBD2 (5 bases). V was cut by 0 bases and J by 2 bases, with 10 bases left in between. This CDR3 spans 14 amino acids. Germline CDR1 is DFQATT and CDR2 is SNEGSKA (reference sequence). The CDR3 nucleotides read TGCAGTGCTAGAGATTATCGGAGGCAAGAGACCCAGTACTTC. It encodes CSARDYRRQETQYF.

This clonotype was observed at least ten times. V is TRBV5-1 and J is TRBJ2-1; TRBD1 matches 9 bases. Trimming cost V 4 bases and J 9 bases; bases outside gene matches: 5. This CDR3 region has 13 residues. Germline V gene sequence: CDR1 SGHRS, CDR2 YFSETQ. The CDR3 DNA reads TGCGCCAGCAGCCGCGGGACAGGGCGTGAGCAGTTCTTC. The encoded protein is CASSRGTGREQFF.

This clonotype was seen more than once but under ten times. This may be a read error, as it is one base from a much larger clone. CDR3 region: CASRKTSGGGSSYNEQFF. The CDR3 DNA is TGTGCCAGCAGAAAGACTAGCGGGGGGGGTAGCTCCTACAATGAGCAGTTCTTC. V is TRBV27 and J is TRBJ2-1; 14 nucleotides match TRBD2. The J segment lost 0 bases and the V segment lost 6 bases, leaving 7 bases of the junction unmatched. This CDR3 is built from 18 residues. The V gene's germline CDR1 is MNHEY and CDR2 SMNVEV (reference sequence).

J is TRBJ1-5 and V is TRBV5-1, with D perhaps TRBD1 (5 bases). This CDR3 has 15 amino acids. In germline, CDR1 is SGHRS, CDR2 YFSETQ. V was trimmed by 3 bases and J by 6 bases, leaving 16 bases between them. The CDR3 protein is CASSYTIGQGQPQHF. The CDR3 nucleotides read TGCGCCAGCAGCTATACGATAGGGCAGGGTCAGCCCCAGCATTTT.

This clonotype has just one count. One junction end does not reproduce the germline sequence, and a read error may be involved. The chain combines TRBV18 with TRBJ1-1; possibly TRBD1 for D (5 bases). Germline CDR1 KGHSH, CDR2 LQKENI. The CDR3 totals 12 residues. CDR3 region: CATSGANTEVFF. As DNA, the CDR3 is TGTGCCACCTCCGGGGCGAACACTGAAGTTTTCTTT. Complete variable domain (other parts from reference TRBV18 and TRBJ1-1): NAGVMQNPRHLVRRRGQEARLRCSPMKGHSHVYWYRQLPEEGLKFMVYLQKENIIDESGMPKERFSAEFPKEGPSILRIQQVVRGDSAAYFCATSGANTEVFFGQGTRLTVV.

At least ten counts were recorded for this clonotype. A read error may be the cause here, since a much bigger clone is one base away. The V call is TRBV6-6, the J call TRBJ2-1; D is undetermined. The J call is uncertain, as TRBJ2-7 better fits the DNA end. CDR1 is MNHNY, CDR2 SVGAGI, per germline (reference sequence). The length of the CDR3 is 15 residues. CDR3 sequence: CASSPKASSYNEQYF. Here the CDR3 DNA reads TGTGCCAGCAGCCCAAAGGCGAGCTCCTACAATGAGCAGTACTTC.

As to this clonotype: A much larger clone sits a single nucleotide away, making a read error possible. The chain combines TRBV10-3 with TRBJ2-1; 10 nucleotides match TRBD2. V lost 11 bases and J lost 8; bases outside the gene matches: 9. CDR3 length equals 13 residues. Germline assignment: CDR1 ENHRY and CDR2 SYGVKD. The CDR3 sequence is CAVAASGSDEQFF. The CDR3 DNA is TGTGCCGTCGCGGCTAGCGGGAGTGATGAGCAGTTCTTC.

This clonotype appeared a single time. V is TRBV4-1 and J is TRBJ2-5; TRBD2 matches 8 bases. Germline assignment: CDR1 MGHRA and CDR2 YSYEKL. V lost 8 bases, J lost 5 bases, and 13 bases stayed unmatched. The CDR3 is made up of 15 amino acids. The CDR3 DNA sequence: TGCGCCAGCGGTGGCGGGGGGATCTTAGGGGAGACCCAGTACTTC. Its protein is CASGGGGILGETQYF.

This chain links TRBV6-6 with TRBJ2-4; D is perhaps TRBD1 (7 bases). The end of the DNA is better explained by TRBJ2-5, so the J call may be wrong. This CDR3 comprises 15 residues. The germline V gene encodes CDR1 MNHNY and CDR2 SVGAGI (reference sequence). This CDR3 is CASSYPGGIGETQYF. The CDR3 bases are TGTGCCAGCAGTTACCCAGGGGGGATCGGCGAGACCCAGTACTTC.

This clonotype was detected only once. The chain uses TRBV27 and TRBJ2-1; weak D call: TRBD2 (7 bases). With the DNA end fitting TRBJ2-7 better, the J assignment may be wrong. This CDR3 is 16 amino acids long. Germline values: CDR1 MNHEY, CDR2 SMNVEV (reference sequence). The CDR3 here is CASSLSGGGHRNEQYF. In nucleotides, the CDR3 is TGTGCCAGCAGTTTATCAGGGGGGGGGCACCGCAACGAGCAGTACTTC.

Of note for this clonotype: With a much larger clone just one base away, this may be a read error. J is TRBJ2-5 and V is TRBV13; 7 bases agree with TRBD1. Judging by the DNA end, TRBJ2-7 fits better; the J call may be wrong. Germline V gene lookup returns CDR1 PRHDT and CDR2 FYEKMQ (reference sequence). The CDR3 is made up of 12 amino acids. The CDR3 region is CASSATGNEQYF. As DNA, the CDR3 is TGTGCCAGCAGCGCGACAGGGAACGAGCAGTACTTC.

This clonotype has a handful of counts. J is TRBJ2-2 and V is TRBV11-2, with TRBD1 matching 8 bases. The CDR3 has 15 amino acids. Germline CDR1 SGHAT, CDR2 FQNNGV. V lost 6 bases to trimming and J lost 7 bases; unmatched junction nucleotides: 10. The CDR3 reads CASRNGQGRGGELFF. As DNA, the CDR3 is TGTGCCAGCAGAAACGGACAGGGAAGAGGCGGGGAGCTGTTTTTT.

The V call is TRBV27, the J call TRBJ2-1; 11 positions agree with TRBD2. This CDR3 region has 16 residues. Trimming took 3 bases from V and 7 from J; bases not matched to a gene: 8. Germline CDR1 and CDR2: MNHEY and SMNVEV (reference sequence). CDR3 sequence reads: CASSLLMTSGVNEQFF. The DNA of the CDR3 is TGTGCCAGCAGTTTGTTAATGACTAGCGGGGTAAATGAGCAGTTCTTC.

The chain carries TRBV29-1 and TRBJ2-3; the D gene could be TRBD1 or TRBD2 (5 bases each). This CDR3 is 13 amino acids long. Trimming pared 4 bases from V and 6 bases from J, leaving 14 bases between. CDR1 SQVTM and CDR2 ANQGSEA come from the germline V gene. DNA for the CDR3: TGCAGCGTTGCTGGGGGAGCCCTCGATACGCAGTATTTT. As protein: CSVAGGALDTQYF.

This clonotype has just a few counts. The genes are TRBV27 and TRBJ2-3, with D unresolved. V lost 6 bases to trimming and J lost 1 base, with 14 bases between them. The V gene's germline CDR1 is MNHEY and CDR2 SMNVEV (reference sequence). CDR3 length: 15 amino acids. DNA of the CDR3: TGTGCCAGCAGCAATTCACCCTGGGGCACAGATACGCAGTATTTT. Translated, it gives CASSNSPWGTDTQYF.

This clonotype was found many times. The chain has TRBV20-1 and TRBJ2-1; maybe TRBD1 (5 bases). CDR1 is DFQATT and CDR2 is SNEGSKA in the germline V gene (reference sequence). There are 15 residues in the CDR3. V gave up 0 bases and J gave up 5 bases, with 14 bases separating them. The CDR3 region is CSARDRVTGDNEQFF. Written as DNA, the CDR3 is TGCAGTGCTAGAGATAGGGTAACAGGTGACAATGAGCAGTTCTTC.

This clonotype was seen at least ten times. This sequence joins TRBV11-2 and TRBJ1-2, with 7 bases that match TRBD1. Germline trimming cut 5 bases from V and 1 base from J; bases unmatched to any gene: 7. Germline V gives CDR1 SGHAT, CDR2 FQNNGV. CDR3 length equals 15 residues. CDR3 loop: CASSPRGRFNYGYTF. Here the CDR3 DNA reads TGTGCCAGCAGCCCAAGGGGGCGGTTTAACTATGGCTACACCTTC.

The genes are TRBV12-3 or TRBV12-4 and TRBJ1-1; D gene uncertain. Trimming left V 7 bases short and J 5 bases short, with 17 bases between. The CDR3 has 14 amino acids. In nucleotides, the CDR3 is TGTGCCAGCATCAAAACGGCAGGCGGAACTGAAGCTTTCTTT. Translated: CASIKTAGGTEAFF.

This clonotype was seen repeatedly, ten times or more. V usage is TRBV5-1 and J usage is TRBJ2-1; 12 bases map to TRBD2. There are 16 residues in the CDR3. Germline-derived CDR1 and CDR2 are SGHRS and YFSETQ. V shed 2 bases, J shed 3 bases, and the junction held 3 bases outside the gene matches. CDR3 amino acids: CASSFQLAGGYNEQFF. The CDR3 region has the DNA TGCGCCAGCAGCTTCCAACTAGCGGGGGGCTACAATGAGCAGTTCTTC.

This clonotype appeared many times. This chain links TRBV2 with TRBJ2-5; D is ambiguous. Trimming took 6 bases from V and 4 from J, leaving 9 bases between them. Looked up from germline, CDR1 is SNHLY and CDR2 is FYNNEI. This CDR3 is built from 12 residues. As DNA, the CDR3 is TGTGCCAGCAGAGCCCCGCCAGAGACCCAGTACTTC. It specifies CASRAPPETQYF.

The J gene is TRBJ2-2, the V gene TRBV12-3 or TRBV12-4, with 10 bases fitting TRBD2. The CDR3 is 17 amino acids. After removal of 7 bases from V and 1 base from J, the junction contained 9 bases not matched to a gene. The CDR3 reads CASTPLAGAENTGELFF. The CDR3 region has the DNA TGTGCCAGCACCCCCCTAGCGGGGGCCGAGAACACCGGGGAGCTGTTTTTT.

Points on this clonotype: A much larger clone lies a single base off, so this may be a read error. The chain recombines TRBV6-5 with TRBJ2-5, with TRBD1 identical over 9 bases. The CDR3 is made up of 15 amino acids. The ends lost 2 bases at V and 6 bases at J; junction bases unmatched: 7. Germline V lookup: CDR1 MNHEY, CDR2 SVGAGI. This CDR3 is CASSYAGQGMKTQYF. In DNA form, the CDR3 reads TGTGCCAGCAGTTACGCGGGACAGGGTATGAAGACCCAGTACTTC.

The table lists this clonotype with a count of one. V gene TRBV7-9 combines with J gene TRBJ2-5; D perhaps matches TRBD2 (5 bases). V was cut by 5 bases and J by 11 bases, with 21 bases left in between. This CDR3 is built from 14 residues. The germline gives CDR1 SEHNR, CDR2 FQNEAQ (reference sequence). The CDR3 bases are TGTGCCAGCAGCCGAGGAGCGGCCCTAAGCACTCAGTACTTC. This gives the protein CASSRGAALSTQYF. Complete variable domain (other parts from reference TRBV7-9 and TRBJ2-5): DTGVSQNPRHKITKRGQNVTFRCDPISEHNRLYWYRQTLGQGPEFLTYFQNEAQLEKSRLLSDRFSAERPKGSFSTLEIQRTEQGDSAMYLCASSRGAALSTQYFGPGTRLLVL.